These 10 T cell receptor beta chains came from one sample sequenced in a study of PD-1 blockade in classical Hodgkin lymphoma. Time point defined: cycle 4 day 1 (C4D1), after 6 weeks of nivolumab. Each patient relapsed following autologous stem cell transplantation, and prior brentuximab vedotin exposure differed. The assay was immunoSEQ multiplex PCR, and TCRdb's table has in-frame clones only and misses some. The sample lists roughly 40,000 clones, 66% occurring once. This specimen was peripheral blood mononuclear cells (PBMCs), taken before the fourth cycle of nivolumab. The receptors shown here come from a human donor with classical Hodgkin lymphoma.

This chain connects TRBV30 to TRBJ1-6; no reliable D call. Trimming removed 3 bases at V and 8 bases at J, with 8 bases between. The CDR3 loop spans 12 amino acids. Germline CDR1 is GTSNPN and CDR2 is SVGIG (reference sequence). The CDR3 loop reads CAWRNFYSPLHF. The CDR3 DNA reads as TGTGCCTGGAGAAACTTTTATTCACCCCTCCACTTT.

The genes are TRBV7-2 and TRBJ2-2, with D maybe TRBD1 (6 bases). The CDR3 has 15 amino acids. Trimming took 1 base from V and 6 from J, leaving 12 bases between them. CDR1 and CDR2 (germline): SGHTA, FQGNSA. The CDR3 DNA sequence: TGTGCCAGCAGCTTAGTCAACCAGGGGCCCGGGGAGCTGTTTTTT. Its translation is CASSLVNQGPGELFF.

This chain uses TRBV7-2 with TRBJ2-3; D may be TRBD1 or TRBD2 (5 bases each). The germline V gene encodes CDR1 SGHTA and CDR2 FQGNSA. Deletions cut 3 bases from V and 2 bases from J, with 9 bases between. The CDR3 is 14 residues long. For the CDR3, the DNA is TGTGCCAGCAGCTTGGGACGCCCCACAGATACGCAGTATTTT. Translating gives CASSLGRPTDTQYF.

The chain carries TRBV5-1 and TRBJ2-1; D possibly uses TRBD1 or TRBD2 (5 bases each). V was clipped by 4 bases and J by 1 base, with 12 bases between them. The CDR3 is 15 amino acids. CDR1 SGHRS and CDR2 YFSETQ come from the germline V gene. CDR3 residues: CASSEWGSSYNEQFF. The CDR3 DNA is TGCGCCAGCAGCGAGTGGGGGAGTTCCTACAATGAGCAGTTCTTC.

The chain uses TRBV27 and TRBJ1-6; 8 positions agree with TRBD1. The CDR3 contains 19 residues. V was pared by 2 bases and J by 1 base, with 10 bases of the junction left unmatched. Germline V gives CDR1 MNHEY, CDR2 SMNVEV (reference sequence). The CDR3 nucleotides read TGTGCCAGCAGTTTAACCGGACAGGGAGTATGGTCCTATAATTCACCCCTCCACTTT. Protein: CASSLTGQGVWSYNSPLHF.

This clone is deemed medium-sized (0.01 to 0.1%). The rearrangement uses TRBV9 and TRBJ2-1; TRBD2 aligns across 15 bases. The germline CDR1 and CDR2 sequences are SGDLS and YYNGEE. J was trimmed by 9 bases and V by 6 bases; bases with no gene match: 13. CDR3 length: 17 residues. The CDR3 DNA reads TGTGCCAGCAACGGAAACCGACCGGGACTAGCGGGAGGTGAGCAGTTCTTC. Translated: CASNGNRPGLAGGEQFF.

The chain carries TRBV28 and TRBJ1-3; TRBD1 matches at 7 bases. V lost 8 bases, J lost 0 bases, and 10 bases stayed unmatched. CDR3 length: 16 amino acids. Germline CDR1 and CDR2: MDHEN and SYDVKM. CDR3 sequence reads: CASAPGQTDSGNTIYF. CDR3 nucleotides: TGTGCCAGCGCGCCGGGACAGACCGACTCTGGAAACACCATATATTTT. Using reference TRBV28 and TRBJ1-3 for the parts outside the CDR3, the full variable domain is DVKVTQSSRYLVKRTGEKVFLECVQDMDHENMFWYRQDPGLGLRLIYFSYDVKMKEKGDIPEGYSVSREKKERFSLILESASTNQTSMYLCASAPGQTDSGNTIYFGEGSWLTVV.

The J gene is TRBJ2-2, the V gene TRBV28; D not resolved. CDR1 MDHEN and CDR2 SYDVKM come from the germline V gene. The CDR3 has 14 amino acids. V shed 7 bases and J shed 1 base, with 10 bases lying between them. CDR3 coding DNA: TGTGCCAGCAAGGCAGGTGGGAACACCGGGGAGCTGTTTTTT. It encodes CASKAGGNTGELFF.

The count of this clone is one. The chain employs TRBV7-8 and TRBJ2-1; 8 nucleotides match TRBD2. Per germline, CDR1 SGHVS and CDR2 FQNEAQ. Trimming took 2 bases from V and 6 from J; bases not matched to a gene: 6. This CDR3 is 15 amino acids long. In DNA, the CDR3 is TGTGCCAGCAGCTTAAGGCTAGCGGGTGGCAATGAGCAGTTCTTC. Translated: CASSLRLAGGNEQFF.

V is TRBV29-1 and J is TRBJ2-7, with 7 bases matching TRBD1. Germline assignment: CDR1 SQVTM and CDR2 ANQGSEA. V lost 8 bases to trimming and J lost 2 bases; unmatched junction nucleotides: 6. The CDR3 is 12 amino acids. The CDR3 spells CSFMTGPYEQYF. DNA for the CDR3: TGCAGCTTTATGACAGGGCCCTACGAGCAGTACTTC.